This passage covers 7 T cell receptor beta chains from one sample sequenced in a study of blood T cell repertoires in COVID-19. Repertoires were generated with immunoSEQ multiplex PCR, while TCRdb's copy carries only in-frame clones and drops some. The sample lists a few hundred thousand clones, around 87% seen once, with roughly 5% in the top ten. The sample was peripheral blood. All receptors derive from a woman aged 55 to 70 with COVID-19, enrolled during active disease.

The chain carries TRBV7-9 and TRBJ2-7; 12 bases align to TRBD2. V was clipped by 4 bases and J by 3 bases; unmatched bases: 4. Germline V gene sequence: CDR1 SEHNR, CDR2 FQNEAQ (reference sequence). This CDR3 has 15 amino acids. CDR3 bases: TGTGCCAGCAGCTCGGGACTAGCGGGTATCTACGAGCAGTACTTC. Amino acids: CASSSGLAGIYEQYF.

The chain is built from TRBV7-2 and TRBJ2-5; TRBD2 matches at 7 bases. Trimming removed 5 bases from V and 1 base from J; junction bases left unmatched: 7. Germline V gene data show CDR1 as SGHTA and CDR2 as FQGNSA. This CDR3 is built from 15 residues. CDR3 residues: CASSQPSGTQETQYF. Written as DNA, the CDR3 is TGTGCCAGCAGCCAACCCAGCGGGACCCAAGAGACCCAGTACTTC.

The rearrangement uses TRBV24-1 and TRBJ2-3, with D uncertain. CDR3 size: 16 residues. V shed 4 bases and J shed 6 bases, with 19 bases lying between them. Germline CDR1 is KGHDR and CDR2 is SFDVKD. The CDR3 region is CATSDPGFAGLDTQYF. The CDR3 coding sequence is TGTGCCACCAGTGACCCCGGGTTTGCCGGCCTGGATACGCAGTATTTT.

The gene calls are TRBV3-1 (or the pseudogene TRBV3-2) and TRBJ2-2, with TRBD2 as a possible D gene (6 bases). Germline V gene data show CDR1 as LGHDT and CDR2 as YNNKEL (reference sequence). The CDR3 is 13 amino acids. V dropped 4 bases and J dropped 5 bases, with 8 bases sitting between them. CDR3 nucleotide sequence: TGTGCCAGCAGCCCGCGGGGTACCGGGGAGCTGTTTTTT. Protein product: CASSPRGTGELFF.

The rearrangement uses TRBV10-3 and TRBJ2-3; 10 bases are a match to TRBD2. V lost 0 bases and J lost 5; bases outside the gene matches: 8. CDR1 ENHRY and CDR2 SYGVKD come from the germline V gene. CDR3 length equals 17 residues. DNA of the CDR3: TGTGCCATCAGTGAGTCGAAGGCTAGCGGGAGTAAAGATACGCAGTATTTT. The encoded protein is CAISESKASGSKDTQYF.

The chain uses TRBV27 and TRBJ2-3; perhaps TRBD1 as D (6 bases). V gave up 7 bases and J gave up 2 bases, with 16 bases separating them. This CDR3 region has 15 residues. Germline values: CDR1 MNHEY, CDR2 SMNVEV (reference sequence). CDR3 sequence (DNA): TGTGCCAGCACCCTTCGACAGGATATCACAGATACGCAGTATTTT. Encoded protein: CASTLRQDITDTQYF.

V and J are TRBV19 and TRBJ2-4; TRBD1 aligns across 10 bases. The junction had 6 bases not matched to a gene; V was cut back by 3 bases and J by 1 base. The CDR3 covers 17 residues. Germline loops: CDR1 LNHDA, CDR2 SQIVND (reference sequence). CDR3 DNA: TGTGCCAGTAGTATGGGGGGACAGGGGCTCGCCAAAAACATTCAGTACTTC. Protein sequence: CASSMGGQGLAKNIQYF. Full variable domain (missing parts from reference TRBV19 and TRBJ2-4): DGGITQSPKYLFRKEGQNVTLSCEQNLNHDAMYWYRQDPGQGLRLIYYSQIVNDFQKGDIAEGYSVSREKKESFPLTVTSAQKNPTAFYLCASSMGGQGLAKNIQYFGAGTRLSVL.